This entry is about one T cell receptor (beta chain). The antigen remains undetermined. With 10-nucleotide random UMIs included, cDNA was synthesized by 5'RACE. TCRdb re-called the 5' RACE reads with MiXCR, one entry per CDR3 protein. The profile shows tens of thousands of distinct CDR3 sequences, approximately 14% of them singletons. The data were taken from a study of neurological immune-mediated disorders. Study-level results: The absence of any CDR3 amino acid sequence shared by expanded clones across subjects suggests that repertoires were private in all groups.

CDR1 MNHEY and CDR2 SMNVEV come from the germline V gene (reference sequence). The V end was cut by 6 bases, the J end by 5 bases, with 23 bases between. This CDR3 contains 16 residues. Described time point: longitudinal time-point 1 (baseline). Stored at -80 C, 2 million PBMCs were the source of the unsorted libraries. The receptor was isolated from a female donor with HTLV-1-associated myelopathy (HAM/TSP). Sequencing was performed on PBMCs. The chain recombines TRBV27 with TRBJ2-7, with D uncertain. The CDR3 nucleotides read TGTGCCAGCAGATCTTACGCCGGGTATGGTGTCAACGAGCAGTACTTC. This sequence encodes CASRSYAGYGVNEQYF.